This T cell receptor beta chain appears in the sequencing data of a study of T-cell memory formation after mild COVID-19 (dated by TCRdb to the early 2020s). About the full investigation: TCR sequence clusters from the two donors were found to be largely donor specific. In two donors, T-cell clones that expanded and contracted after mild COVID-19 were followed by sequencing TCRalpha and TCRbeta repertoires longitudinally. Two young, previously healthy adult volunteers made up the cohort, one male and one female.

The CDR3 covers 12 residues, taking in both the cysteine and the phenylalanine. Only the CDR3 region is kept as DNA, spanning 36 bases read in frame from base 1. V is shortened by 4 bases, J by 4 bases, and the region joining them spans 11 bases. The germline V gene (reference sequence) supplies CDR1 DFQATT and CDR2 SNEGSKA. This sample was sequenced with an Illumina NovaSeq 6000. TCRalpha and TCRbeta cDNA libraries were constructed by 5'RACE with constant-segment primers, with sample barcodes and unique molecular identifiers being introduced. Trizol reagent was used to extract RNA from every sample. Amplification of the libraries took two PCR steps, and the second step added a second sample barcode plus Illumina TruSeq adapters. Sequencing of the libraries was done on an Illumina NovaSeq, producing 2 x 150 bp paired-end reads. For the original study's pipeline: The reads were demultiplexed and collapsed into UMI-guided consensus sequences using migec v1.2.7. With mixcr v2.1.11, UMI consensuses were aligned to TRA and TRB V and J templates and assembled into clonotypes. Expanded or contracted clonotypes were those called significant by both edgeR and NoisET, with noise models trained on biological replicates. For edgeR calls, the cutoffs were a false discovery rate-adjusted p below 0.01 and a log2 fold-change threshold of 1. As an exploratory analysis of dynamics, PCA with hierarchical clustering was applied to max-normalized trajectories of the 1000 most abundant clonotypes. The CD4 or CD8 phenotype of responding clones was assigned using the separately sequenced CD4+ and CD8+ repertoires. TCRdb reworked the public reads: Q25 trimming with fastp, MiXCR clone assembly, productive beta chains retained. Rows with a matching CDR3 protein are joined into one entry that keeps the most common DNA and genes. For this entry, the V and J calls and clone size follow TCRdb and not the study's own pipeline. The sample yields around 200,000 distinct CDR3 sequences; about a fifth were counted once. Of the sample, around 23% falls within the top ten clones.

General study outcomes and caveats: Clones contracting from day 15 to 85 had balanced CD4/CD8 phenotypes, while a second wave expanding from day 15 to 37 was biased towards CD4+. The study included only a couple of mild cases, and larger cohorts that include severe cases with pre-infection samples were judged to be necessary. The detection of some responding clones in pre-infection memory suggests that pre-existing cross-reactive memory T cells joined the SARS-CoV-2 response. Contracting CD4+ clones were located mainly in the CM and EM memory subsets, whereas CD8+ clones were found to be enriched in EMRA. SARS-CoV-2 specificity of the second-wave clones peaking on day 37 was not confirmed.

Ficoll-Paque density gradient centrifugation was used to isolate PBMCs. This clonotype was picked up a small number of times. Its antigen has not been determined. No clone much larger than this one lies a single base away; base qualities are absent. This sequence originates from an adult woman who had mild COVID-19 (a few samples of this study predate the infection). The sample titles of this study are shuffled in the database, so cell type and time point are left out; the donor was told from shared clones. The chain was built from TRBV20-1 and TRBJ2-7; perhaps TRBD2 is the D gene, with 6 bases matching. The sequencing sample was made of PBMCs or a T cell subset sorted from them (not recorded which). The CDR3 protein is CSAILGGYEQYF. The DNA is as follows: TGCAGTGCTATCCTCGGGGGTTACGAGCAGTACTTC.